The rows below give T cell receptor beta chains drawn from one sample of a study of cytomegalovirus exposure and HLA in healthy donors. The repertoire was sequenced with immunoSEQ multiplex PCR; TCRdb's copy has only in-frame clones and lacks some. The sample shows about 73,000 clones, about 94% of them seen only once. Sequencing was done on a sample of PBMCs. The receptors were sampled from a woman aged 18-30 years in good health and CMV-seropositive. Both conserved end residues are part of each CDR3. The D gene is left open where the match is weak. Clone size is not always given. Where it is, it says once, few, many or a class for expanded clones.

J | D | size | V | CDR3 | DNA
TRBJ2-3 | TRBD2 | once | TRBV28 | CASSPPTGTSEDPDTQYF | TGTGCCAGCAGTCCTCCGACCGGGACTAGCGAGGACCCAGATACGCAGTATTTT
TRBJ2-1 | TRBD2 | - | TRBV28 | CASSGWGLAGQEQFF | TGTGCCAGCAGCGGGTGGGGACTAGCGGGTCAGGAGCAGTTCTTC
TRBJ1-2 | - | - | TRBV28 | CASTRDRINGYTF | TGTGCCAGCACCAGAGACAGGATTAATGGCTACACCTTC
TRBJ2-1 | - | once | TRBV19 | CASSIGLYNEQFF | TGTGCCAGTAGTATTGGACTTTACAATGAGCAGTTCTTC
TRBJ2-5 | TRBD2 | - | TRBV11-2 | CASSPRGTRSVRTQYF | TGTGCCAGCAGCCCGCGGGGGACTAGATCTGTCCGGACCCAGTACTTC
TRBJ2-3 | TRBD1 | - | TRBV11-3 | CASSLGQGSDTQYF | TGTGCCAGCAGCTTAGGACAGGGTTCAGATACGCAGTATTTT
TRBJ2-7 | - | - | TRBV6-5 | CASARGIPYEQYF | TGTGCCAGTGCGCGCGGGATCCCCTACGAGCAGTACTTC
TRBJ2-3 | TRBD2 | - | TRBV4-3 | CASSQDETSGVTDTQYF | TGCGCCAGCAGCCAAGATGAGACTAGCGGGGTCACAGATACGCAGTATTTT
TRBJ2-1 | TRBD2 | - | TRBV11-2 | CASSLWLAGQGSYNEQFF | TGTGCCAGCAGCTTATGGCTAGCGGGCCAGGGCTCCTACAATGAGCAGTTCTTC
TRBJ2-5 | TRBD1 | - | TRBV30 | CAWSVDRGTETQYF | TGTGCCTGGAGTGTCGACAGGGGCACGGAGACCCAGTACTTC
TRBJ2-1 | - | - | TRBV6-5 | CASSYSVAALGNEQFF | TGTGCCAGCAGTTACTCGGTAGCGGCCCTGGGCAATGAGCAGTTCTTC
TRBJ2-7 | TRBD2 | - | TRBV7-3 | CASSQIAGGNYEQYF | TGTGCCAGCAGCCAGATAGCGGGAGGGAACTACGAGCAGTACTTC
TRBJ2-2 | TRBD2 | - | TRBV5-1 | CASSPMGLSERGGELFF | TGCGCCAGCAGCCCGATGGGACTATCCGAGAGGGGCGGGGAGCTGTTTTTT
TRBJ2-3 | - | once | TRBV19 | CASSEGRGAQYF | TGTGCCAGTAGTGAAGGGAGAGGCGCGCAGTATTTT
TRBJ2-3 | TRBD2 | - | TRBV30 | CAWTQLAGGTDTQYF | TGTGCCTGGACCCAACTAGCGGGAGGCACAGATACGCAGTATTTT
TRBJ1-2 | TRBD1 | once | TRBV7-2 | CASSPTGQPNYGYTF | TGTGCCAGCAGCCCCACGGGACAGCCGAACTATGGCTACACCTTC
TRBJ2-1 | TRBD2 | once | TRBV10-1 | CATSSGATYNEQFF | TGCGCCACTTCTAGCGGGGCCACCTACAATGAGCAGTTCTTC
TRBJ2-1 | TRBD2 | - | TRBV4-3 | CASSQDLAGAQYNEQFF | TGCGCCAGCAGCCAAGATCTAGCGGGAGCCCAATACAATGAGCAGTTCTTC
TRBJ2-5 | TRBD2 | - | TRBV7-6 | CASSRGAGVRETQYF | TGTGCCAGCAGCCGAGGAGCGGGAGTCCGGGAGACCCAGTACTTC
TRBJ1-4 | TRBD1 | - | TRBV4-2 | CASSDRGFNEKLFF | TGTGCCAGCAGCGACAGGGGATTTAATGAAAAACTGTTTTTT
TRBJ2-3 | - | - | TRBV5-1 | CASSSGTSTDTQYF | TGCGCCAGCAGTAGCGGTACTAGCACAGATACGCAGTATTTT
TRBJ1-1 | - | - | TRBV30 | CAWSGRRGVMNTEAFF | TGTGCCTGGAGTGGCCGGCGGGGGGTCATGAACACTGAAGCTTTCTTT
TRBJ1-1 | - | - | TRBV27 | CASSYGAEAFF | TGTGCCAGCAGTTACGGGGCTGAAGCTTTCTTT
TRBJ2-7 | TRBD2 | - | TRBV27 | CASSPNRLALYEQYF | TGTGCCAGCAGTCCCAATCGACTAGCCCTATACGAGCAGTACTTC
TRBJ1-5 | TRBD1 | - | TRBV6-5 | CASNRQGNNQPQHF | TGTGCCAGCAACCGACAGGGCAACAATCAGCCCCAGCATTTT
TRBJ2-1 | - | - | TRBV27 | CASGPLPAVNEQFF | TGTGCCAGCGGCCCCCTTCCAGCGGTTAATGAGCAGTTCTTC
TRBJ2-5 | - | - | TRBV28 | CASSFYLSWTTETQYF | TGTGCCAGCAGTTTTTATCTATCTTGGACAACAGAGACCCAGTACTTC
TRBJ1-2 | TRBD1 | once | TRBV30 | CAWGRTGFIYGYTF | TGTGCCTGGGGCCGGACAGGGTTCATCTATGGCTACACCTTC
TRBJ1-1 | - | - | TRBV5-1 | CASSALDSSGIAFF | TGCGCCAGCAGCGCATTGGACAGTTCCGGGATAGCTTTCTTT